This entry lists 22 T cell receptor beta chains sequenced from one sample in a study of T cell responses to AZD1222 COVID-19 vaccine. The repertoire was sequenced with immunoSEQ multiplex PCR; TCRdb's copy has only in-frame clones and lacks some. The data contain over 85,000 clones, approximately 90% of them seen just once; the ten biggest clones take up around 3.3%. Sample: peripheral blood, taken on day 0 of AZD1222 vaccination. These receptors were taken from an adult in good health.

This clone was counted once. Here the CDR3 DNA reads TGCGCCAGCGGAGCGGGGGGCCCAGGGGAGCTGTTTTTT. This gives the protein CASGAGGPGELFF. The J gene is TRBJ2-2, the V gene TRBV10-2; 9 bases fit TRBD2. From germline, CDR1 is WSHSY and CDR2 SAAADI. The CDR3 is 13 residues long. With 8 bases clipped from V and 8 bases from J, the junction kept 6 bases outside the gene matches.

This clone has just one count. This chain joins TRBV6-1 and TRBJ1-1, with D perhaps TRBD1 (6 bases). The length of the CDR3 is 13 residues. Trimming removed 3 bases from V and 1 base from J, with 6 bases in between. Germline CDR1 is MNHNS and CDR2 is SASEGT. The CDR3 DNA is TGTGCCAGCAGTGACAGGGGGAACACTGAAGCTTTCTTT. It translates to CASSDRGNTEAFF.

This chain connects TRBV9 to TRBJ1-1, with unresolved D. The V and J ends lost 4 bases and 4 bases respectively, with 20 bases between them. The CDR3 has 16 amino acids. The germline CDR1 and CDR2 sequences are SGDLS and YYNGEE. The DNA of the CDR3 is TGTGCCAGCAGCATCCTGGGCATGGTAGATGGCACTGAAGCTTTCTTT. Its protein product is CASSILGMVDGTEAFF. Looking up the rest from reference TRBV9 and TRBJ1-1 gives the full variable domain: DSGVTQTPKHLITATGQRVTLRCSPRSGDLSVYWYQQSLDQGLQFLIQYYNGEERAKGNILERFSAQQFPDLHSELNLSSLELGDSALYFCASSILGMVDGTEAFFGQGTRLTVV.

V is TRBV4-3 and J is TRBJ2-5; 10 bases map to TRBD2. The junction had 6 bases not matched to a gene; V was cut back by 0 bases and J by 2 bases. Germline V gene lookup returns CDR1 LGHNA and CDR2 YSLEER. This CDR3 contains 17 residues. The DNA for the CDR3 is TGCGCCAGCAGCCAAGACTTAGCGGGGGGCCTTCAAGAGACCCAGTACTTC. Translating it yields CASSQDLAGGLQETQYF.

The chain employs TRBV9 and TRBJ1-2, with D hard to call. The CDR3 is 14 residues long. V was clipped by 0 bases and J by 4 bases, with 10 bases between them. Germline V gene sequence: CDR1 SGDLS, CDR2 YYNGEE. In DNA, the CDR3 is TGTGCCAGCAGCGTAGTTCCATCGGGCTATGGCTACACCTTC. Amino acids: CASSVVPSGYGYTF.

This chain joins TRBV9 and TRBJ1-6; TRBD1 might be the D (6 bases). The CDR3 loop spans 12 amino acids. The V end lost 3 bases, the J end lost 14 bases, and 12 bases lay between the germline ends. Germline V gives CDR1 SGDLS, CDR2 YYNGEE. The CDR3 DNA reads TGTGCCAGCAGCGAGACAGGTGTAGCCCTCCACTTT. Translating gives CASSETGVALHF. Full variable domain (outside the CDR3, taken from reference TRBV9 and TRBJ1-6): DSGVTQTPKHLITATGQRVTLRCSPRSGDLSVYWYQQSLDQGLQFLIQYYNGEERAKGNILERFSAQQFPDLHSELNLSSLELGDSALYFCASSETGVALHFGNGTRLTVT.

This clone was observed a single time. V and J are TRBV19 and TRBJ1-4; the D gene is possibly TRBD1 (6 bases). The CDR3 runs to 15 residues. The V end was cut by 7 bases, the J end by 3 bases, with 15 bases between. Germline assignment: CDR1 LNHDA and CDR2 SQIVND (reference sequence). In DNA form, the CDR3 reads TGTGCCAGTACCTCCTGGGGGGCGGCTAATGAAAAACTGTTTTTT. Translation gives CASTSWGAANEKLFF.

The rearrangement uses TRBV19 and TRBJ1-1; no firm D call. V shed 1 base and J shed 1 base, with 10 bases lying between them. The CDR3 has 15 residues. Germline V CDR1 and CDR2: LNHDA, SQIVND (reference sequence). The CDR3 nucleotides read TGTGCCAGTAGTATAGGGGGAGGCCCGAACACTGAAGCTTTCTTT. Translation: CASSIGGGPNTEAFF.

This clone was detected a few times. The chain employs TRBV4-2 and TRBJ1-1; 10 nucleotides line up with TRBD1. With V trimmed by 2 bases and J by 3 bases, 9 bases remained unmatched. CDR3 length: 17 amino acids. Germline V gene data show CDR1 as LGHNA and CDR2 as YNFKEQ. The CDR3 protein is CASSQPGQGRWDTEAFF. In DNA form, the CDR3 reads TGTGCCAGCAGCCAACCGGGACAGGGGCGATGGGACACTGAAGCTTTCTTT.

The CDR3 spells CASSFQPGDEQFF. DNA of the CDR3: TGTGCCAGCAGTTTTCAACCCGGGGATGAGCAGTTCTTC. V usage is TRBV28 and J usage is TRBJ2-1; tentative D call: TRBD2 (5 bases). This CDR3 is 13 amino acids long. V lost 3 bases and J 8 bases, leaving 11 bases between the germline ends. Germline CDR1 and CDR2: MDHEN and SYDVKM.

This chain joins TRBV6-1 and TRBJ2-7; weak D call: TRBD2 (6 bases). The CDR3 sequence is 16 residues long. V was cut by 0 bases and J by 2 bases, with 14 bases left in between. Germline values: CDR1 MNHNS, CDR2 SASEGT. The CDR3 DNA reads TGTGCCAGCAGTGAAGCGCTTCGGGGGTCCCCCTACGAGCAGTACTTC. Its protein product is CASSEALRGSPYEQYF.

This rearrangement joins TRBV3-1 (or the pseudogene TRBV3-2) to TRBJ2-3; D is ambiguous. V was trimmed by 5 bases and J by 0 bases, leaving 6 bases between them. In germline, CDR1 is LGHDT, CDR2 YNNKEL (reference sequence). The CDR3 runs to 13 residues. For the CDR3, the DNA is TGTGCCAGCAGCGTGCAGAGCACAGATACGCAGTATTTT. Amino acids: CASSVQSTDTQYF.

The sample holds one count of this clone. The chain couples TRBV5-6 to TRBJ1-2; perhaps TRBD1 as D (5 bases). The germline CDR1 and CDR2 sequences are SGHDT and YYEEEE. Trimming removed 3 bases from V and 4 bases from J, with 10 bases in between. The CDR3 extends over 13 amino acids. Here the CDR3 reads CASSSGRAYGYTF. In DNA form, the CDR3 reads TGTGCCAGCAGCTCCGGCAGGGCCTATGGCTACACCTTC.

The CDR3 region is CASSFGGLAGYNEQFF. CDR3 nucleotide sequence: TGTGCCAGCAGTTTCGGGGGACTAGCGGGGTACAATGAGCAGTTCTTC. The chain employs TRBV27 and TRBJ2-1, with TRBD2 matching 13 bases. The V and J ends lost 3 bases and 4 bases, in that order; junction bases with no gene match: 3. CDR1 is MNHEY, CDR2 SMNVEV, per germline (reference sequence). This CDR3 spans 16 amino acids.

The chain is built from TRBV29-1 and TRBJ2-1; no definite D call. Looked up from germline, CDR1 is SQVTM and CDR2 is ANQGSEA. Between the trimmed V and J ends, which lost 4 bases and 9 bases, there was a span of 13 bases. The CDR3 loop spans 12 amino acids. The CDR3 sequence: CSVGWPGGEQFF. The CDR3 nucleotides are TGCAGCGTTGGTTGGCCGGGCGGTGAGCAGTTCTTC.

This clone has just a few counts. V gene TRBV28 combines with J gene TRBJ1-3; a weak D match, TRBD1 (6 bases). Trimming shortened V by 6 bases and J by 5 bases, and 32 bases separated the two germline ends. There are 20 residues in the CDR3. Germline CDR1 is MDHEN and CDR2 is SYDVKM. This CDR3 reads CASSTGGPTFRGASRNTIYF. CDR3 DNA: TGTGCCAGCAGCACGGGGGGACCGACTTTTCGGGGGGCATCAAGAAACACCATATATTTT.

This clone was detected a few times. V usage is TRBV4-3 and J usage is TRBJ1-2, with TRBD1 matching 8 bases. Per germline, CDR1 LGHNA and CDR2 YSLEER. The CDR3 covers 14 residues. Losses at the gene ends were 2 bases for V and 7 bases for J; bases not matched to a gene: 6. DNA for the CDR3: TGCGCCAGCAGCCAACCGGGACAGGCTCTTGGCTACACCTTC. This translates into CASSQPGQALGYTF.

V gene TRBV28 combines with J gene TRBJ1-6; D gene unclear. Germline CDR1 MDHEN, CDR2 SYDVKM. The germline V and J ends were trimmed by 2 bases and 7 bases, with 9 bases remaining between them. The length of the CDR3 is 14 residues. The DNA for the CDR3 is TGTGCCAGCAGTTTAGGGGAAGGGAATTCACCCCTCCACTTT. It yields the protein CASSLGEGNSPLHF.

The table lists this clone with a count of one. The gene calls are TRBV3-1 (or the pseudogene TRBV3-2) and TRBJ2-3; D unclear. The CDR3 is 15 residues long. Trimming left V 4 bases short and J 6 bases short, with 17 bases between. The germline V gene has CDR1 LGHDT and CDR2 YNNKEL (reference sequence). The CDR3 reads CASSPQGAVADTQYF. For the CDR3, the DNA is TGTGCCAGCAGCCCCCAAGGAGCCGTGGCCGATACGCAGTATTTT.

Written as DNA, the CDR3 is TGTGCCAGCAGCTCGGCTAGACAGGGTCTCACTAACTATGGCTACACCTTC. Translated, it gives CASSSARQGLTNYGYTF. J is TRBJ1-2 and V is TRBV13; TRBD1 matches 7 bases. Trimming cost V 4 bases and J 0 bases; bases outside gene matches: 11. The CDR3 length is 17 residues. Germline CDR1 reads PRHDT; CDR2 reads FYEKMQ (reference sequence).

This chain joins TRBV28 and TRBJ1-2, with 8 bases identical to TRBD1. CDR1 is MDHEN and CDR2 is SYDVKM in the germline V gene. CDR3 length: 13 amino acids. The junction had 5 bases not matched to a gene; V was cut back by 7 bases and J by 4 bases. The CDR3 spells CASTEDRAYGYTF. The CDR3 DNA reads as TGTGCCAGCACCGAGGACAGGGCCTATGGCTACACCTTC.

This chain uses TRBV19 with TRBJ2-7; D gene unclear. V lost 5 bases to trimming and J lost 1 base, with 21 bases between them. The CDR3 totals 17 residues. Per the germline V gene, CDR1 is LNHDA and CDR2 is SQIVND (reference sequence). CDR3 amino acids: CASSPVGYGMGSYEQYF. The CDR3 coding sequence is TGTGCCAGTAGTCCCGTGGGGTATGGTATGGGATCCTACGAGCAGTACTTC.